This paragraph reports one T cell receptor beta chain. Its antigen is still unknown. Cyclophosphamide on days +3 and +4 followed busulfan-fludarabine conditioning and a marrow graft. This entry is derived from a study of T cells after posttransplantation cyclophosphamide. Generated by immunoSEQ multiplex PCR, the TCRdb table keeps only in-frame clones and is missing some. The sample contains around 5,000 clones, 1.5% to 2% of which appear only once. Per the germline V gene, CDR1 is SGHRS and CDR2 is YFSETQ. This CDR3 spans 13 amino acids. With 3 bases clipped from V and 8 bases from J, the junction kept 7 bases outside the gene matches. Study-wide results and caveats: Later post-transplant blood repertoires were often dominated by donor CD8+ memory clones. After PTCy, TRB diversity resembled that of CNI/methotrexate controls.

The V and J genes are TRBV5-1 and TRBJ1-1, with TRBD1 matching over 7 bases. The input for sequencing was PBMCs, taken 242 days after a stem cell transplant with posttransplant cyclophosphamide. The receptor's source is a male patient aged 30 to 39 who received an allogeneic stem cell transplant from a related donor, was CMV-positive, and had no GVHD. The graft donor may have given rise to some T cells. The CDR3 loop reads CASSWTGSLEAFF. As DNA, the CDR3 is TGCGCCAGCAGCTGGACAGGTTCATTAGAAGCTTTCTTT.